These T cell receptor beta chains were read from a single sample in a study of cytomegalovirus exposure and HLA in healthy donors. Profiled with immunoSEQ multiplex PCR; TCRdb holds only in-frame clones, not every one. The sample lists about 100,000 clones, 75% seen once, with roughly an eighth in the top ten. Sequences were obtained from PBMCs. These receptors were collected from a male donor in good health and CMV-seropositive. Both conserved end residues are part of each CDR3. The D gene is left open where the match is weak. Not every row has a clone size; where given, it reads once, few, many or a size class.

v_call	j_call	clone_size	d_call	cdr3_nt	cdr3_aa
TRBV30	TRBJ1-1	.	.	TGTGCCTGGACCTTGCGCGGGGAGACTGAAGCTTTCTTT	CAWTLRGETEAFF
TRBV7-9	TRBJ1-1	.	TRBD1	TGTGCCAGCAGCCTGACAGGGACGGAAACTGAAGCTTTCTTT	CASSLTGTETEAFF
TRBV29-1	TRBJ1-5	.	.	TGCAGCGTTGCACAGGGAGCCTCAAGCAATCAGCCCCAGCATTTT	CSVAQGASSNQPQHF
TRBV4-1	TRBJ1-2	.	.	TGCGCCAGCACCCCGCGGGGGGGGAGCGGCTACACCTTC	CASTPRGGSGYTF
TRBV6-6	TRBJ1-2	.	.	TGTGCCAGCCGTAGTACAGGGAAGAATGGCTACACCTTC	CASRSTGKNGYTF
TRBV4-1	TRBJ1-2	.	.	TGCGCCAGCAGCCAAAGGGCAGGGGCAGATGGTGGCTACACCTTC	CASSQRAGADGGYTF
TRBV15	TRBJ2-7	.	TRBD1	TGTGCCACCAGCAGGGACAGGGAGGCCTACGAGCAGTACTTC	CATSRDREAYEQYF
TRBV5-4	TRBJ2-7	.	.	TGTGCCAGCAGCTCAGTTGCCGGGGATGCCCGCGAGCAGTACTTC	CASSSVAGDAREQYF
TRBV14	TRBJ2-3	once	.	TGTGCCAGCAGCCAAGATGCCGGTTATACGCAGTATTTT	CASSQDAGYTQYF
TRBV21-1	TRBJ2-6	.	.	TGTGCCAGCAGCACCCCGCGTGGCTCTGGGGCCAACGTCCTGACTTTC	CASSTPRGSGANVLTF
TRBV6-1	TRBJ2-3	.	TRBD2	TGTGCCAGCAGTGATGGAGCGGGGGGCAGCACAGATACGCAGTATTTT	CASSDGAGGSTDTQYF
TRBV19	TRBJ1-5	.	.	TGTGCCAGTACCGATCGGGGGGCTTATAGCAATCAGCCCCAGCATTTT	CASTDRGAYSNQPQHF
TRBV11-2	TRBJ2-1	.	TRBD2	TGTGCCAGCAGCCCCCTAGCGGGAGCCTACAATGAGCAGTTCTTC	CASSPLAGAYNEQFF
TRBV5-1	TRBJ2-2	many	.	TGCGCCAGCAGCTCTGGAGGTGGGGAGCTGTTTTTT	CASSSGGGELFF
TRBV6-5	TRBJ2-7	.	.	TGTGCCAGCAGTTCGGGACTCCGCTCCTACGAGCAGTACTTC	CASSSGLRSYEQYF
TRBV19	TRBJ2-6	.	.	TGTGCCAGTAGTATAGAGCGCTCTGGGGCCAACGTCCTGACTTTC	CASSIERSGANVLTF
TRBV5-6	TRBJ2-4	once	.	TGTGCCAGCAGCTTGACAGGGGCCAAAAACATTCAGTACTTC	CASSLTGAKNIQYF
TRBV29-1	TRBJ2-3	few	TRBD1	TGCAGCGTACAGGGGTCTAGCACAGATACGCAGTATTTT	CSVQGSSTDTQYF
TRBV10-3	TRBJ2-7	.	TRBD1	TGTGCCGCCCACGGGGGACAGGGATACGAGCAGTACTTC	CAAHGGQGYEQYF
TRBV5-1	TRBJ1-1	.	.	TGCGCCAGCAGCTTGTTTGTGGGGGGGGGCACTGAAGCTTTCTTT	CASSLFVGGGTEAFF
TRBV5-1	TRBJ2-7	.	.	TGCGCCAGCAGTTTCGGTGAATTCTCTAGCTCCTACGAGCAGTACTTC	CASSFGEFSSSYEQYF
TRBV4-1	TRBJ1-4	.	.	TGCGCCAGCAGCCAGGGGCCGCTAAATGAAAAACTGTTTTTT	CASSQGPLNEKLFF
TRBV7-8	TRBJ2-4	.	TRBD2	TGTGCCAGCAGCACACAGCGGGTGACTAGCGGGGGCCTCAAAAACATTCAGTACTTC	CASSTQRVTSGGLKNIQYF
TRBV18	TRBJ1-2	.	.	TGTGCCAGCTCACCCCCCGACAGGCAGACTAACTATGGCTACACCTTC	CASSPPDRQTNYGYTF
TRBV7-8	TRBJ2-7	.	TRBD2	TGTGCCAGCAGCCCCGGGACTAGCTCCTACGAGCAGTACTTC	CASSPGTSSYEQYF
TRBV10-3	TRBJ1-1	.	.	TGTGCCATCACCCTTACAGAGAACACTGAAGCTTTCTTT	CAITLTENTEAFF
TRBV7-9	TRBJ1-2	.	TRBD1	TGTGCCAGCAGCTTAGGACAGGGCGGGTATGGCTACACCTTC	CASSLGQGGYGYTF
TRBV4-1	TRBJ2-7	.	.	TGCGCCAGCAACAGAAAGGGGGGGACCTACGAGCAGTACTTC	CASNRKGGTYEQYF
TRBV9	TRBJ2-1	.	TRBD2	TGTGCCAGCAGCCGACTAGCGGGGGGCCTGATATCCTACAATGAGCAGTTCTTC	CASSRLAGGLISYNEQFF
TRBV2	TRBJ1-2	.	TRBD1	TGTGCCAGCAGTGGGGGACAGGGTCCCATCTATGGCTACACCTTC	CASSGGQGPIYGYTF
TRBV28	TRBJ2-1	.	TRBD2	TGTGCCAGCAGTCTACTAGCGGGGGATTACAATGAGCAGTTCTTC	CASSLLAGDYNEQFF
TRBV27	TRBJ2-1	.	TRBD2	TGTGCCAGCAGTTTCCAAGCTAGCGGGGGTTTCGAGCAGTTCTTC	CASSFQASGGFEQFF
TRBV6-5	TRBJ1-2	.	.	TGTGCCAGCCGCGTCTCCAACTATGGCTACACCTTC	CASRVSNYGYTF
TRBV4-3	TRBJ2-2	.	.	TGCGCCAGCAGCCAAGGACAGTCCGCCGGGGAGCTGTTTTTT	CASSQGQSAGELFF
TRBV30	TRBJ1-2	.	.	TGTGCCTGGAGTGGCCGCAGACAGGCACTTAACTATGGCTACACCTTC	CAWSGRRQALNYGYTF
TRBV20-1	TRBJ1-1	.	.	TGCAGTGCTAGAGGGCAGGGGAAAGCTTTCTTT	CSARGQGKAFF
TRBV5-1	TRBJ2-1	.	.	TGCGCCAGCAGCTTGGATCCAGGGGGGAGAAATGAGCAGTTCTTC	CASSLDPGGRNEQFF
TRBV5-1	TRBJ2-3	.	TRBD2	TGCGCCAGCAGCCAAGTAGCGGGGGGGTCCCACCATACGCAGTATTTT	CASSQVAGGSHHTQYF
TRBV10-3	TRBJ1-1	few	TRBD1	TGTGCCATCAGGGACAGGGTTCGGGACACTGAAGCTTTCTTT	CAIRDRVRDTEAFF
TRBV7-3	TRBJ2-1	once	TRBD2	TGTGCCAGCAGCCTGTATTCCAGCGGGGGGATTTACAATGAGCAGTTCTTC	CASSLYSSGGIYNEQFF
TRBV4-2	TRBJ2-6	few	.	TGTGCCAGCAGCCAAGGAGGGTCTGGGGCCAACGTCCTGACTTTC	CASSQGGSGANVLTF
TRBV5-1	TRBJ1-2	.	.	TGCGCCAGCAGCTTGGCCGGGACTCCTGACTATGGCTACACCTTC	CASSLAGTPDYGYTF